Described below is a single T cell receptor beta chain sequence and its context. Its target is not known. Data came from immunoSEQ multiplex PCR; TCRdb stores just in-frame clones and leaves some out. The sample has over 80,000 clones; roughly nine tenths are singletons. This entry comes from a study of OX40 agonist ivuxolimab in advanced cancers. General observations from the study: In the 0.1-3.0 mg/kg groups, partial responders showed among the lowest expansion.

CDR3 size: 15 residues. The V and J ends lost 0 bases and 4 bases respectively, with 13 bases between them. CDR1 and CDR2 (germline): SGDLS, YYNGEE. The sequence was collected from an adult with an advanced solid tumor such as melanoma, head and neck, liver or kidney cancer. The V and J genes are TRBV9 and TRBJ1-1; D unclear. Specimen: CD4+ or CD8+ T cells sorted from blood, collected in a trial of the OX40 agonist ivuxolimab. The CDR3 nucleotides are TGTGCCAGCAGCGTAGCCCCTTCCCCGCCCACTGAAGCTTTCTTT. It yields the protein CASSVAPSPPTEAFF.